Below are 10 T cell receptor beta chains sequenced from a single sample in a study of blood T cell repertoires in COVID-19. Some clones are missing from TCRdb's copy, which holds only in-frame ones; the method was immunoSEQ multiplex PCR. The repertoire has about 140,000 clones, 70% to 80% of them found once; the top ten carry approximately 3.5%. Sequencing was done on a sample of peripheral blood. Source of these receptors: a man aged 60 to 69 with acute or convalescent COVID-19.

The rearrangement links TRBV12-5 to TRBJ1-5, with a tentative D call TRBD1 (5 bases). The CDR3 consists of 16 residues. Trimming removed 0 bases from V and 2 bases from J, with 11 bases in between. Germline V lookup: CDR1 LGHNT, CDR2 FRNRAP. Here the CDR3 reads CASGLVRGACNQPQHF. CDR3 DNA: TGTGCTAGTGGTTTGGTACGCGGGGCCTGCAATCAGCCCCAGCATTTT.

This chain connects TRBV21-1 to TRBJ1-5; TRBD1, as called in the table, went unchecked against the DNA. TRBV21-1 is listed as a pseudogene. This CDR3 has 17 amino acids. The CDR3 sequence is CASSKSSDRGRNQPQHF. The CDR3 DNA follows: TGTGCCAGCAGCAAATCGTCTGACAGGGGACGCAATCAGCCCCAGCATTTT.

The chain combines TRBV30 with TRBJ2-2, with D possibly matching TRBD2 (6 bases). Germline lookup yields CDR1 GTSNPN and CDR2 SVGIG (reference sequence). V was shortened by 0 bases and J by 8 bases, with 16 bases between the two germline ends. The CDR3 spans 15 residues. The CDR3 DNA reads TGTGCCTGGAGTGTCCCGGGTCGGGGGATTGGGGAGCTGTTTTTT. Amino acids: CAWSVPGRGIGELFF.

This clone occurred a few times. The chain couples TRBV6-2 or TRBV6-3 to TRBJ2-2, with D unclear. CDR3 size: 14 residues. Trimming left V 1 base short and J 0 bases short, with 3 bases between. Looked up from germline, CDR1 is MNHEY and CDR2 is SVGEGT. For the CDR3, the DNA is TGTGCCAGCAGTTACTTTACGAACACCGGGGAGCTGTTTTTT. Amino acid sequence: CASSYFTNTGELFF.

This clone has only a few counts. This chain connects TRBV27 to TRBJ1-2; 10 bases agree with TRBD1. The CDR3 covers 15 residues. Germline-derived CDR1 and CDR2 are MNHEY and SMNVEV (reference sequence). Germline trimming cut 2 bases from V and 10 bases from J; bases unmatched to any gene: 10. The CDR3 bases are TGTGCCAGCAGTTTAAGCCCCCGACAGGGGGCTTACTACACCTTC. Translating gives CASSLSPRQGAYYTF.

This chain uses TRBV28 with TRBJ2-5; maybe TRBD2 (5 bases). Looked up from germline, CDR1 is MDHEN and CDR2 is SYDVKM. The length of the CDR3 is 15 residues. The V and J ends lost 3 bases and 5 bases respectively, with 16 bases between them. The CDR3 coding sequence is TGTGCCAGCAGTTTTCCGGGAACCCATGGGGAGACCCAGTACTTC. Amino acids: CASSFPGTHGETQYF.

The rearrangement uses TRBV28 and TRBJ1-1; no clear D gene. Trimming shortened V by 2 bases and J by 8 bases, and 9 bases separated the two germline ends. This CDR3 is 12 amino acids long. CDR1 is MDHEN, CDR2 SYDVKM, per germline. The CDR3 sequence: CASSLGPREAFF. DNA for the CDR3: TGTGCCAGCAGTTTAGGGCCTCGAGAAGCTTTCTTT.

This chain links TRBV27 with TRBJ2-3; D gene ambiguous. Germline values: CDR1 MNHEY, CDR2 SMNVEV (reference sequence). The CDR3 runs 15 residues. V lost 2 bases, J lost 2 bases, and 11 bases lay in between. The CDR3 DNA follows: TGTGCCAGCAGTTTAGTGCCACAATTCACAGATACGCAGTATTTT. This encodes CASSLVPQFTDTQYF.

The V call is TRBV9, the J call TRBJ2-2, with D uncertain. Trimming left V 0 bases short and J 1 base short, with 13 bases between. The germline V gene encodes CDR1 SGDLS and CDR2 YYNGEE. The CDR3 has 17 residues. The DNA of the CDR3 is TGTGCCAGCAGCGTAGCTGCGTCCCTCCTGAACACCGGGGAGCTGTTTTTT. Translation: CASSVAASLLNTGELFF.

The J gene is TRBJ1-2, the V gene TRBV7-9; D possibly corresponds to TRBD1 (5 bases). Germline V gene sequence: CDR1 SEHNR, CDR2 FQNEAQ (reference sequence). Trimming shortened V by 1 base and J by 10 bases, and 10 bases separated the two germline ends. The length of the CDR3 is 12 residues. Here the CDR3 DNA reads TGTGCCAGCAGCTTAGATCAGGGAACCTACACCTTC. Protein product: CASSLDQGTYTF.